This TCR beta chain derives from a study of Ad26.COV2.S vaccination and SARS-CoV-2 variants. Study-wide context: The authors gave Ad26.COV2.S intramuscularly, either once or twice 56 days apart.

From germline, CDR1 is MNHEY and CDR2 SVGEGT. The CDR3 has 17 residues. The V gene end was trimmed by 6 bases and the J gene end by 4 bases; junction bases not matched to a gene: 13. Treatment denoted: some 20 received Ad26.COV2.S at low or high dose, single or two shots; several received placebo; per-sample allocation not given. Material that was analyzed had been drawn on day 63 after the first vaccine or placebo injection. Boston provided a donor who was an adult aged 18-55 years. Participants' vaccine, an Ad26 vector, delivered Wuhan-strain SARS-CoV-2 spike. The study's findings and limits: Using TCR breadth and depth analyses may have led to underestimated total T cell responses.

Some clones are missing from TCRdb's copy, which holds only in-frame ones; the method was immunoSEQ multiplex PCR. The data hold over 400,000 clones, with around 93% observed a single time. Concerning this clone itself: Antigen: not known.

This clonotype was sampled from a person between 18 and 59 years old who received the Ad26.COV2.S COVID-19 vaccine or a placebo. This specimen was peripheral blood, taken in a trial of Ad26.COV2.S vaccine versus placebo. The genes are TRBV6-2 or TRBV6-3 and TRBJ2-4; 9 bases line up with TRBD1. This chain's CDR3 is CASSEVGQGMIKNIQYF. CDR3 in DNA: TGTGCCAGCAGCGAAGTGGGACAGGGAATGATTAAAAACATTCAGTACTTC.